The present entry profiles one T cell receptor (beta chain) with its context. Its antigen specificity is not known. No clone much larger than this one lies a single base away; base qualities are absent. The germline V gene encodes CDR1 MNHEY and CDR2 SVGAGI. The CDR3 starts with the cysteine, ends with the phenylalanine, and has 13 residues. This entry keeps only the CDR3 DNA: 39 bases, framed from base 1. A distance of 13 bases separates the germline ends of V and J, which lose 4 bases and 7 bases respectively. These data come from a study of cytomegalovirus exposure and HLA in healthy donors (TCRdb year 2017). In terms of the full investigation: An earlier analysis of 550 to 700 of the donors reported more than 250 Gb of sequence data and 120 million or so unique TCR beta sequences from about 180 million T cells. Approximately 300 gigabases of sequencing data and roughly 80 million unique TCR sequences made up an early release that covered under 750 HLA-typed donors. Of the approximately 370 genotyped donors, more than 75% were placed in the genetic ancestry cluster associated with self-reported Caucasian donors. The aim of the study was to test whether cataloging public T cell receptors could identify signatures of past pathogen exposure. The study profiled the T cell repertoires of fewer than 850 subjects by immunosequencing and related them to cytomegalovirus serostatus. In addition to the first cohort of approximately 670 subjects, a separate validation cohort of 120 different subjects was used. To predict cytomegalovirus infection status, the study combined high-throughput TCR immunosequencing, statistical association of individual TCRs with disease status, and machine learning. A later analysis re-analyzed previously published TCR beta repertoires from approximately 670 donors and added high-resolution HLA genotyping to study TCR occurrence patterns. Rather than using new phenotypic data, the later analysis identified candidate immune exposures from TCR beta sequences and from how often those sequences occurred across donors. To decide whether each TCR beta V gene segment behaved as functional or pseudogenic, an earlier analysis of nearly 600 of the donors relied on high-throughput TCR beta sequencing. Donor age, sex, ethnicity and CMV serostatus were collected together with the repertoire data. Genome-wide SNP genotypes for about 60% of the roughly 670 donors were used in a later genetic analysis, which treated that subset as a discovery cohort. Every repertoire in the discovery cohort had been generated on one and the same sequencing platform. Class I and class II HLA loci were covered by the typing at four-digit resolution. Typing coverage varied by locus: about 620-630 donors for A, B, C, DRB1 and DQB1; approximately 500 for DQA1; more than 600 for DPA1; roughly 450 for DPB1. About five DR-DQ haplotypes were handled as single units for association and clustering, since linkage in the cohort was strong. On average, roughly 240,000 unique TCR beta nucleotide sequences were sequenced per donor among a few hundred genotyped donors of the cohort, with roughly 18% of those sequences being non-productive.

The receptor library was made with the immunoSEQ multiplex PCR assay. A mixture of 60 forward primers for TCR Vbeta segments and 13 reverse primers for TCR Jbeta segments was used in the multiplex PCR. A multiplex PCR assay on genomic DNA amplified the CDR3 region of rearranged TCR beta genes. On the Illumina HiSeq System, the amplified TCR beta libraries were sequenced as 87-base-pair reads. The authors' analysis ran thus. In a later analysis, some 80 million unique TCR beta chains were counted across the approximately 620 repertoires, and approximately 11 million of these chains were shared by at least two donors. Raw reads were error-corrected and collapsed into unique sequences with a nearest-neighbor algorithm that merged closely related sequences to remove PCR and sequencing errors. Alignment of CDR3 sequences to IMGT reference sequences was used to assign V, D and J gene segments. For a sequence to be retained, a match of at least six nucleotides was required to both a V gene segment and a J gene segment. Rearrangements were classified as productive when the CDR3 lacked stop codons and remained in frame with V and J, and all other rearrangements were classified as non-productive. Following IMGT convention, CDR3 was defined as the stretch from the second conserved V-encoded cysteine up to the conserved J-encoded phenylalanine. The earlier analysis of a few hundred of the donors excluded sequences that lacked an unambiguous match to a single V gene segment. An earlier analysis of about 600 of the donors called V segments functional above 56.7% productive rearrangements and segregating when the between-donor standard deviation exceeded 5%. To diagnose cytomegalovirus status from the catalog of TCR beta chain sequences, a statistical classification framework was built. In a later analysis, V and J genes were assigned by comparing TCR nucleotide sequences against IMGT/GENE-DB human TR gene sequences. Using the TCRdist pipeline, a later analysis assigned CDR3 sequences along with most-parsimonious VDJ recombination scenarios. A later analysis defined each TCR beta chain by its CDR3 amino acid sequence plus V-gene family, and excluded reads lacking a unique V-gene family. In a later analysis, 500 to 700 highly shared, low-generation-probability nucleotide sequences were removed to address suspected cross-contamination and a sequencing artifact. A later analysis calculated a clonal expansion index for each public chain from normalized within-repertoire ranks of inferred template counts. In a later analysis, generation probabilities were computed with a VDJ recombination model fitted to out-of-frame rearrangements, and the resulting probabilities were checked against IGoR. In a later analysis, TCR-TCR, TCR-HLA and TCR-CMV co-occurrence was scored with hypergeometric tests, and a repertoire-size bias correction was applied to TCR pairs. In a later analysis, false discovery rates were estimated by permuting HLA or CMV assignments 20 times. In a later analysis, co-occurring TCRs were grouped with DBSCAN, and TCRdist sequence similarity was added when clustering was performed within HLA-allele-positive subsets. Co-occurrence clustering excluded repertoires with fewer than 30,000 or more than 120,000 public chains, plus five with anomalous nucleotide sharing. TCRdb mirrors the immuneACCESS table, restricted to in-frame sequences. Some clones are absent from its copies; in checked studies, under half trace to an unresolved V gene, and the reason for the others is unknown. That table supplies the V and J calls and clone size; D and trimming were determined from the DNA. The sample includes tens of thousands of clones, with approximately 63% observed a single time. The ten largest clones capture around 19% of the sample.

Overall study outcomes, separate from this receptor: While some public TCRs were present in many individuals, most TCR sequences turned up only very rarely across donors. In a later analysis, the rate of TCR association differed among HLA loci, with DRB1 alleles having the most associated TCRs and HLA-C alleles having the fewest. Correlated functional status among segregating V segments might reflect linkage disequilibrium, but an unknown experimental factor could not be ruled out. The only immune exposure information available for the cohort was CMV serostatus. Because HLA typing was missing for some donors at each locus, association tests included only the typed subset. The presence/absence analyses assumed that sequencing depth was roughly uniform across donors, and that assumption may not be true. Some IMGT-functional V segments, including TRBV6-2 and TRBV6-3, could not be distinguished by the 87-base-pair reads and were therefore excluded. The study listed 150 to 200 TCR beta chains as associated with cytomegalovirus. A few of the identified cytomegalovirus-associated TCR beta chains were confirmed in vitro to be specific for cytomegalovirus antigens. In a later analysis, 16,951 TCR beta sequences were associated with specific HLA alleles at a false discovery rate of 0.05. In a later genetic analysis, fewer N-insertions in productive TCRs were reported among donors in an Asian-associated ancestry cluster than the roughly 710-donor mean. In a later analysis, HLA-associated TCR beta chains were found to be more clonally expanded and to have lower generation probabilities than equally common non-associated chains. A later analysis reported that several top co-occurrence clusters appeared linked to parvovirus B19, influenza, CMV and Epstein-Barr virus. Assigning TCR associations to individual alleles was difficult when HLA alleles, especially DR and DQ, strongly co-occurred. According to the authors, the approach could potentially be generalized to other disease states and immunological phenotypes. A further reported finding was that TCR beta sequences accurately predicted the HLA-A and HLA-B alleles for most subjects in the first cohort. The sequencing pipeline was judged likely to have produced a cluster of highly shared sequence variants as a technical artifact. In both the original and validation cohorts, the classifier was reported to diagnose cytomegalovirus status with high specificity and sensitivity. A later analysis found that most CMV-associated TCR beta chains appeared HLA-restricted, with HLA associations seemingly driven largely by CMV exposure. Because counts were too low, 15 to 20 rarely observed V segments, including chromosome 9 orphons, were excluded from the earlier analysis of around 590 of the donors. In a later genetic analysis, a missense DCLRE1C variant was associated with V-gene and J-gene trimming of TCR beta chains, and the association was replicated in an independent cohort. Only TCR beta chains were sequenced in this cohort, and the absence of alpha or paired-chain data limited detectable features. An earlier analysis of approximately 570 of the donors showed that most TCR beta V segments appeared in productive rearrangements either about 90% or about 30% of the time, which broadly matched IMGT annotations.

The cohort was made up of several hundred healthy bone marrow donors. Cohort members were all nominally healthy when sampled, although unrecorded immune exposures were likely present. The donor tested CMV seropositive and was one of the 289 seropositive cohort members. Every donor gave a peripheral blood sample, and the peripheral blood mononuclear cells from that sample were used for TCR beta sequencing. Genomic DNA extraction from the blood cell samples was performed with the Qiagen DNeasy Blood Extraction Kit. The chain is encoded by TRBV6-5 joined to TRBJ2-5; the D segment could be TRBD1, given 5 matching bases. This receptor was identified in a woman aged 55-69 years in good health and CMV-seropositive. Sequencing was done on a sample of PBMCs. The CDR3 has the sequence CASSSAPQGTQYF. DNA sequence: TGTGCCAGCAGTTCCGCCCCCCAGGGGACCCAGTACTTC.